Each of the 29 T cell receptor beta chains below was sequenced from the same sample in a study of T cells in Graves' hyperthyroidism and ophthalmopathy. Amplification targeted TCR beta CDR3 regions from RNA transcripts. The primer set for the first-round RT-PCR of the TCR CDR3 was HTBI. TCRdb analysed the multiplex PCR reads with MiXCR anew, one entry per CDR3 protein. The sample includes hundreds of thousands of distinct CDR3 sequences, around 20% of them seen just once. Sequencing was carried out using blood. Every receptor here comes from a man younger than 40 with Graves' ophthalmopathy.

This clonotype was seen more than once but under ten times. The chain carries TRBV30 and TRBJ1-3; 9 bases map to TRBD1. CDR3 length: 15 amino acids. V was pared by 3 bases and J by 1 base, with 4 bases of the junction left unmatched. The germline gives CDR1 GTSNPN, CDR2 SVGIG (reference sequence). The CDR3 region has the DNA TGTGCCTGGAGCGGACAGGGGCATTCTGGAAACACCATATATTTT. It yields the protein CAWSGQGHSGNTIYF.

This clonotype has just a few counts. The chain uses TRBV29-1 and TRBJ2-5, with D uncertain. The CDR3 consists of 14 residues. V was trimmed by 7 bases and J by 1 base, leaving 16 bases between them. Germline lookup yields CDR1 SQVTM and CDR2 ANQGSEA. DNA of the CDR3: TGCAGCGCATGCCCCCTGGCTAGCCAAGAGACCCAGTACTTC. It translates to CSACPLASQETQYF.

This clonotype was detected many times. The chain employs TRBV28 and TRBJ1-1; D remains ambiguous. CDR1 MDHEN and CDR2 SYDVKM come from the germline V gene. The CDR3 extends over 13 amino acids. V lost 3 bases and J 1 base, leaving 6 bases between the germline ends. The CDR3 bases are TGTGCCAGCAGTTTCCGACAGAACACTGAAGCTTTCTTT. This translates into CASSFRQNTEAFF.

Details on this clonotype: A much larger clone differs from this one at a single base, so this may be a read error. The V call is TRBV18, the J call TRBJ1-4; TRBD1 agrees at 9 bases. Germline V gives CDR1 KGHSH, CDR2 LQKENI. The CDR3 consists of 15 residues. The DNA of the CDR3 is TGTGCCAGCTCACCGGGGACAGGGCTTGGTGAAAAACCGTTTTTT. It is translated as CASSPGTGLGEKPFF.

As concerns this clonotype: It is likely a read error, because the conserved phenylalanine at the end of the CDR3 is missing. The rearrangement links TRBV3-1 to TRBJ2-2, with 8 bases matching TRBD2. CDR3 length: 15 amino acids. The germline V gene has CDR1 LGHDT and CDR2 YNNKEL (reference sequence). V was clipped by 4 bases and J by 7 bases; unmatched bases: 8. The CDR3 region has the DNA TGTGCCAGCAGCCGGGCGGGAGGAAAGGACGGGGAGCTGTTTCTT. Encoded protein: CASSRAGGKDGELFL.

The chain couples TRBV29-1 to TRBJ2-5; D ambiguous. Germline V gene data show CDR1 as SQVTM and CDR2 as ANQGSEA. The CDR3 length is 12 residues. Deletions cut 3 bases from V and 7 bases from J, with 12 bases between. The CDR3 bases are TGCAGCGTTGAGGTGGTCGGCGGGACCCAGTACTTC. Translating gives CSVEVVGGTQYF.

This clonotype was picked up a small number of times. The gene calls are TRBV2 and TRBJ1-2, with D hard to call. Germline CDR1 SNHLY, CDR2 FYNNEI. With 7 bases removed from V and 0 bases from J, the gap between germline ends came to 9 bases. CDR3 size: 13 residues. Written as DNA, the CDR3 is TGTGCCAGCAAGGTGGCAACTAACTATGGCTACACCTTC. Translated: CASKVATNYGYTF.

This clonotype was counted between two and nine times. The chain employs TRBV20-1 and TRBJ2-2; either TRBD1 or TRBD2 may supply D (7 bases each). The V gene's germline CDR1 is DFQATT and CDR2 SNEGSKA (reference sequence). This CDR3 contains 19 residues. Trimming left V 6 bases short and J 5 bases short, with 31 bases between. CDR3 nucleotide sequence: TGCAGTGCCACCCCGCTGTCCAGGGAGGGGGCGCGCAGGACCGGGGAGCTGTTTTTT. Encoded protein: CSATPLSREGARRTGELFF.

This clonotype was recorded a few times. The V call is TRBV18, the J call TRBJ2-7; TRBD2 might be the D (6 bases). V lost 3 bases and J lost 0, with 12 bases in between. Germline lookup yields CDR1 KGHSH and CDR2 LQKENI. The CDR3 loop spans 15 amino acids. CDR3 loop: CASSPSGGLSYEQYF. For the CDR3, the DNA is TGTGCCAGCTCACCCTCTGGGGGACTCTCCTACGAGCAGTACTTC.

The table lists this clonotype with a few counts. V is TRBV7-9 and J is TRBJ2-5; D not certain. Germline CDR1 SEHNR, CDR2 FQNEAQ (reference sequence). With 6 bases removed from V and 4 bases from J, the gap between germline ends came to 9 bases. The CDR3 contains 12 residues. DNA for the CDR3: TGTGCCAGCAGTTTTAACCCAGAGACCCAGTACTTC. Amino acids: CASSFNPETQYF.

The V gene is TRBV6-5, the J gene TRBJ2-1, with 9 bases aligning to TRBD2. The CDR3 totals 19 residues. After removal of 0 bases from V and 8 bases from J, the junction contained 17 bases not matched to a gene. Germline V gene data show CDR1 as MNHEY and CDR2 as SVGAGI. The CDR3 nucleotides read TGTGCCAGCAGTTACTCGAAATCGTCTAGCGGGATCGGCCCCGATGAGCAGTTCTTC. Protein: CASSYSKSSSGIGPDEQFF.

Concerning this clonotype: Germline and junction disagree at one end, which may indicate a read error. V usage is TRBV10-3 and J usage is TRBJ1-3, with unresolved D. The length of the CDR3 is 14 residues. The V gene's germline CDR1 is ENHRY and CDR2 SYGVKD. This chain's CDR3 is CAISESTAGSTIYF. CDR3 DNA: TGTGCCATCAGTGAGTCGACTGCGGGAAGCACCATATATTTT.

This chain uses TRBV10-3 with TRBJ2-7; 14 nucleotides agree with TRBD2. This CDR3 contains 15 residues. Germline-derived CDR1 and CDR2 are ENHRY and SYGVKD. V was clipped by 4 bases and J by 6 bases; unmatched bases: 5. DNA for the CDR3: TGTGCCATCAGTGGGGGACTAGCGGGAGAAGGCGAGCAGTACTTC. This gives the protein CAISGGLAGEGEQYF.

This clonotype was detected a few times. V gene TRBV29-1 combines with J gene TRBJ1-1; no firm D call. The V end was cut by 4 bases, the J end by 5 bases, with 26 bases between. The germline V gene has CDR1 SQVTM and CDR2 ANQGSEA. The CDR3 spans 17 residues. The CDR3 DNA reads as TGCAGCGTTGTGAAAAGATCCAAGAGAGGAGAGGGAACTGAAGCTTTCTTT. As protein: CSVVKRSKRGEGTEAFF. Drawing the rest from reference TRBV29-1 and TRBJ1-1, the complete variable domain is SAVISQKPSRDICQRGTSLTIQCQVDSQVTMMFWYRQQPGQSLTLIATANQGSEATYESGFVIDKFPISRPNLTFSTLTVSNMSPEDSSIYLCSVVKRSKRGEGTEAFFGQGTRLTVV.

This clonotype was found many times. The rearrangement joins TRBV2 to TRBJ1-1; possible D gene TRBD1, 5 bases. V lost 3 bases, J lost 2 bases, and 13 bases lay in between. This CDR3 region has 15 residues. The germline V gene has CDR1 SNHLY and CDR2 FYNNEI. The CDR3 coding sequence is TGTGCCAGCAGTGAGGGGCAACACGGAAACACTGAAGCTTTCTTT. Translation gives CASSEGQHGNTEAFF.

The rearrangement links TRBV5-1 to TRBJ1-5; D perhaps matches TRBD1 (5 bases). The CDR3 totals 15 residues. Germline assignment: CDR1 SGHRS and CDR2 YFSETQ. The germline V and J ends were trimmed by 4 bases and 0 bases, with 11 bases remaining between them. The CDR3 DNA reads as TGCGCCAGCAGCCCCGGGGGAATTAGCAATCAGCCCCAGCATTTT. This sequence encodes CASSPGGISNQPQHF. Looking up the rest from reference TRBV5-1 and TRBJ1-5 gives the full variable domain: KAGVTQTPRYLIKTRGQQVTLSCSPISGHRSVSWYQQTPGQGLQFLFEYFSETQRNKGNFPGRFSGRQFSNSRSEMNVSTLELGDSALYLCASSPGGISNQPQHFGDGTRLSIL.

This clonotype was picked up a small number of times. The chain uses TRBV2 and TRBJ1-2, with 7 bases aligning to TRBD1. CDR3 length: 15 amino acids. Germline V CDR1 and CDR2: SNHLY, FYNNEI. Trimming cost V 6 bases and J 6 bases; bases outside gene matches: 13. The CDR3 region has the DNA TGTGCCAGCAGGGGGACAGAGATCTTTTTACATGGCTACACCTTC. Protein product: CASRGTEIFLHGYTF.

This clonotype came up once. With a much larger clone just one base away, this may be a read error. V and J are TRBV6-2 or TRBV6-3 and TRBJ2-3, with 7 bases fitting TRBD2. This CDR3 has 15 amino acids. Per germline, CDR1 MNHEY and CDR2 SVGEGT. V dropped 0 bases and J dropped 2; count of bases not matched to a gene: 2. CDR3 nucleotides: TGTGCCAGCAGTTACTCCGGGACTACCACAGATACGCAGTATTTT. Translating it yields CASSYSGTTTDTQYF.

In this sample, this clonotype turned up a few times. The chain joins TRBV12-3 or TRBV12-4 to TRBJ1-2; D may be TRBD1 (6 bases). This CDR3 has 12 amino acids. Deletions cut 8 bases from V and 8 bases from J, with 15 bases between. The CDR3 region is CASAWGRKGYTF. In DNA form, the CDR3 reads TGTGCCAGCGCTTGGGGGCGAAAGGGCTACACCTTC.

J is TRBJ2-7 and V is TRBV27, with TRBD1 matching over 9 bases. Looked up from germline, CDR1 is MNHEY and CDR2 is SMNVEV (reference sequence). CDR3 length equals 14 residues. The V and J ends lost 5 bases and 5 bases, in that order; junction bases with no gene match: 7. Here the CDR3 reads CASSRGQGIHEQYF. DNA of the CDR3: TGTGCCAGCAGTCGGGGACAGGGAATCCACGAGCAGTACTTC.

Many counts were recorded for this clonotype. The chain is built from TRBV2 and TRBJ2-7, with D possibly TRBD1 on 5 matching bases. Germline values: CDR1 SNHLY, CDR2 FYNNEI. Trimming stripped 5 bases from V and 0 bases from J, with 17 bases between. There are 16 residues in the CDR3. CDR3 nucleotides: TGTGCCAGCAGTCCTGCGGACATTCTGGACTCCTACGAGCAGTACTTC. This encodes CASSPADILDSYEQYF.

The DNA for the CDR3 is TGCGCCAGCAGCCCCCCTAGCGGGTTCGGGGGCACCGGGGAGCTGTTTTTT. Protein sequence: CASSPPSGFGGTGELFF. The rearrangement joins TRBV4-1 to TRBJ2-2; TRBD2 agrees at 8 bases. Germline V gives CDR1 MGHRA, CDR2 YSYEKL. J was trimmed by 4 bases and V by 4 bases; bases with no gene match: 11. CDR3 length: 17 amino acids.

For this clonotype: Being one base from a much bigger clone, this may be a read error. The CDR3 region has the DNA TGTGCCAGCAGACCTATGACAGGGAGTGAGCAGTTCTTC. This gives the protein CASRPMTGSEQFF. The chain is built from TRBV12-3 or TRBV12-4 and TRBJ2-1; 7 positions match TRBD1. The CDR3 extends over 13 amino acids. V shed 6 bases, J shed 9 bases, and the junction held 8 bases outside the gene matches.

This clonotype was recorded a few times. CDR3 in amino acids: CASSWGQRESTGELFF. The CDR3 DNA reads as TGTGCCAGCAGTTGGGGTCAGCGAGAATCCACCGGGGAGCTGTTTTTT. This chain joins TRBV6-2 or TRBV6-3 and TRBJ2-2; D remains ambiguous. Germline-derived CDR1 and CDR2 are MNHEY and SVGEGT. The CDR3 runs 16 residues. With 4 bases removed from V and 4 bases from J, the gap between germline ends came to 16 bases.

This clonotype was seen at least ten times. The chain couples TRBV11-2 to TRBJ2-1; D is unresolved. This CDR3 is 13 amino acids long. V lost 5 bases, J lost 6 bases, and 11 bases lay in between. Germline CDR1 reads SGHAT; CDR2 reads FQNNGV. CDR3 protein: CASSLFTTNEQFF. In nucleotides, the CDR3 is TGTGCCAGCAGCCTTTTCACAACCAATGAGCAGTTCTTC.

This clonotype was recorded a few times. V gene TRBV20-1 combines with J gene TRBJ2-7, with D perhaps matching TRBD2 (6 bases). Germline V gene lookup returns CDR1 DFQATT and CDR2 SNEGSKA (reference sequence). V lost 2 bases to trimming and J lost 2 bases, with 10 bases between them. The CDR3 is 13 amino acids. The DNA of the CDR3 is TGCAGTGCTAGACGTCGGGAGACCTACGAGCAGTACTTC. It codes for CSARRRETYEQYF.

In this sample, this clonotype turned up many times. The chain links TRBV2 to TRBJ1-5; 8 bases are a match to TRBD1. The CDR3 runs 15 residues. The trim removed 6 bases at V and 6 bases at J, leaving 10 bases unmatched. Per the germline V gene, CDR1 is SNHLY and CDR2 is FYNNEI. The CDR3 loop reads CASRWGQEPTQPQHF. In DNA, the CDR3 is TGTGCCAGCAGGTGGGGACAGGAGCCTACTCAGCCCCAGCATTTT.

The table lists this clonotype with a few counts. The chain links TRBV20-1 to TRBJ2-1; 7 bases are shared with TRBD2. Germline CDR1 reads DFQATT; CDR2 reads SNEGSKA (reference sequence). CDR3 size: 15 residues. CDR3 amino acids: CRGIQFRDYYNEQFF. In DNA, the CDR3 is TGCAGAGGTATACAATTCCGGGACTATTACAATGAGCAGTTCTTC.

This clonotype was picked up a small number of times. CDR3: CASSLGPLNEQFF. The CDR3 bases are TGTGCCAGCAGCTTAGGTCCCCTCAATGAGCAGTTCTTC. This rearrangement joins TRBV7-2 to TRBJ2-1; D remains ambiguous. The germline V and J ends were trimmed by 1 base and 6 bases, with 7 bases remaining between them. The CDR3 totals 13 residues. CDR1 and CDR2 from the germline V gene are SGHTA and FQGNSA.